The 9 T cell receptor beta chains in this list originate from one sample, sequenced in a study of T-cell reconstitution after alpha-beta-depleted transplantation in children. TCRbeta library preparation incorporated unique molecular identifiers. Using its own MiXCR run on the PCR reads, TCRdb lists one record per CDR3 protein. The sample carries roughly 400,000 distinct CDR3 sequences, roughly 43% recorded once. Sequenced here: PBMCs, sampled before TCRalphabeta/CD19-depleted stem cell transplant. These receptors originate from a girl aged 2 to 10 with aplastic anemia, due to receive a stem cell transplant.

This clonotype has more than one count but fewer than ten. The V gene is TRBV7-9, the J gene TRBJ2-3; 9 bases line up with TRBD2. The CDR3 loop spans 15 amino acids. Germline V gene sequence: CDR1 SEHNR, CDR2 FQNEAQ (reference sequence). V lost 2 bases, J lost 6 bases, and 6 bases stayed unmatched. CDR3 bases: TGTGCCAGCAGCTTATCTCGCGGGAGGGCTGATACGCAGTATTTT. Residues: CASSLSRGRADTQYF.

Only a few counts were recorded for this clonotype. The gene calls are TRBV12-3 or TRBV12-4 and TRBJ1-6; 7 nucleotides line up with TRBD1. The CDR3 sequence is 14 residues long. V lost 6 bases to trimming and J lost 6 bases; unmatched junction nucleotides: 5. Here the CDR3 DNA reads TGTGCCAGCAGCTCCGGGACAGTTAATTCACCCCTCCACTTT. Its protein product is CASSSGTVNSPLHF.

This chain uses TRBV7-2 with TRBJ2-5; D remains unclear. From germline, CDR1 is SGHTA and CDR2 FQGNSA. Trimming left V 0 bases short and J 5 bases short, with 10 bases between. This CDR3 contains 14 residues. This CDR3 reads CASSLALRKETQYF. CDR3 in DNA: TGTGCCAGCAGCTTAGCGCTCCGGAAGGAGACCCAGTACTTC.

This clonotype was seen a handful of times. The V and J genes are TRBV12-3 or TRBV12-4 and TRBJ1-2, with 8 bases aligning to TRBD1. This CDR3 has 15 residues. J lost 6 bases, V lost 3 bases, and 9 bases had no gene match. CDR3 loop: CASSFYYRGGDGYTF. The CDR3, as DNA: TGTGCCAGCAGTTTTTACTACAGGGGGGGCGATGGCTACACCTTC.

The rearrangement joins TRBV5-1 to TRBJ2-2, with TRBD2 matching 12 bases. V was pared by 6 bases and J by 6 bases, with 9 bases of the junction left unmatched. The CDR3 consists of 16 residues. Germline CDR1 reads SGHRS; CDR2 reads YFSETQ. CDR3 bases: TGCGCCAGCATGCGGACTAGCGGGATAATAGCCGGGGAGCTGTTTTTT. This codes for CASMRTSGIIAGELFF.

The chain uses TRBV28 and TRBJ1-2; 8 bases align to TRBD1. Per the germline V gene, CDR1 is MDHEN and CDR2 is SYDVKM. V dropped 5 bases and J dropped 9; count of bases not matched to a gene: 8. The CDR3 covers 13 residues. Here the CDR3 reads CASSPQGVDSYTF. CDR3 in DNA: TGTGCCAGCAGTCCACAGGGGGTTGATAGCTACACCTTC.

This rearrangement joins TRBV4-1 to TRBJ1-1, with 7 bases aligning to TRBD1. The germline V gene encodes CDR1 MGHRA and CDR2 YSYEKL. V was clipped by 3 bases and J by 2 bases; unmatched bases: 6. The CDR3 consists of 15 residues. This chain's CDR3 is CASSHAGQPNTEAFF. DNA for the CDR3: TGCGCCAGCAGCCATGCGGGACAGCCTAACACTGAAGCTTTCTTT.

The V and J genes are TRBV5-6 and TRBJ2-3, with unresolved D. The V end lost 6 bases, the J end lost 10 bases, and 18 bases lay between the germline ends. The length of the CDR3 is 13 residues. From germline, CDR1 is SGHDT and CDR2 YYEEEE. The CDR3 DNA is TGTGCCAGCACCCTCGGGCCACAGCAGGCGCAGTATTTT. Encoded protein: CASTLGPQQAQYF. Full variable domain (rest looked up from reference TRBV5-6 and TRBJ2-3): DAGVTQSPTHLIKTRGQQVTLRCSPKSGHDTVSWYQQALGQGPQFIFQYYEEEERQRGNFPDRFSGHQFPNYSSELNVNALLLGDSALYLCASTLGPQQAQYFGPGTRLTVL.

The chain has TRBV30 and TRBJ2-1; 9 bases are a match to TRBD2. J gave up 8 bases and V 1 base, and 12 bases lay outside the gene matches. CDR3 length equals 16 residues. From germline, CDR1 is GTSNPN and CDR2 SVGIG (reference sequence). This CDR3 reads CAWSGPSGNPVYEQFF. The DNA for the CDR3 is TGTGCCTGGAGTGGTCCTAGCGGGAATCCGGTATATGAGCAGTTCTTC.